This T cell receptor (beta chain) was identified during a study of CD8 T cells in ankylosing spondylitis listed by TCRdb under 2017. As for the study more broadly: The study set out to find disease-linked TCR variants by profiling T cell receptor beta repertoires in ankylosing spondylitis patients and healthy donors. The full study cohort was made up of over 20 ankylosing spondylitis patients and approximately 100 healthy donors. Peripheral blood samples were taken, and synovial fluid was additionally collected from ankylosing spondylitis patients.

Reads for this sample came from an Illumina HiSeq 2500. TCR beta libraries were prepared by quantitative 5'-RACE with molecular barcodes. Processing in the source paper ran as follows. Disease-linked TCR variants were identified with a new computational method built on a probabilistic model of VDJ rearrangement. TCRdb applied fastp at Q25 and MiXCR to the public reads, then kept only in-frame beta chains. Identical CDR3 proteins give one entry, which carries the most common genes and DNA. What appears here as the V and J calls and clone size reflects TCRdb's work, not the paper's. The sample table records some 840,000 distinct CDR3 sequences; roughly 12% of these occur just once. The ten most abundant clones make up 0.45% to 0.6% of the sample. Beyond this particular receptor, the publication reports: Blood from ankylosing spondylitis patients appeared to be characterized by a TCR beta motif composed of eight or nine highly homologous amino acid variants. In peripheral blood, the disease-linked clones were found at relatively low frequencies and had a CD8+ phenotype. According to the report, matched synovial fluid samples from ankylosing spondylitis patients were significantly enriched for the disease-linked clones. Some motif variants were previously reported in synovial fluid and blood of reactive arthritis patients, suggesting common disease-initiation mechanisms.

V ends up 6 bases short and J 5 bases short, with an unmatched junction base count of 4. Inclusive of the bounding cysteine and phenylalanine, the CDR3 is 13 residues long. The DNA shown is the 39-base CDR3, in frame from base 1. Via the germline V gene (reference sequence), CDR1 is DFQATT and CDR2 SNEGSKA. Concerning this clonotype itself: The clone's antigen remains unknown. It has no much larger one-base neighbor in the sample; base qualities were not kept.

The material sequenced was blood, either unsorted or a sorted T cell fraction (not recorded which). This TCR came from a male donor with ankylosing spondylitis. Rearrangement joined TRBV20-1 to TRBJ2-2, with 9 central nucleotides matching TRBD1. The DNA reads TGCAGTGCAACAGGGGGCAGGACCGGGGAGCTGTTTTTT. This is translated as CSATGGRTGELFF.